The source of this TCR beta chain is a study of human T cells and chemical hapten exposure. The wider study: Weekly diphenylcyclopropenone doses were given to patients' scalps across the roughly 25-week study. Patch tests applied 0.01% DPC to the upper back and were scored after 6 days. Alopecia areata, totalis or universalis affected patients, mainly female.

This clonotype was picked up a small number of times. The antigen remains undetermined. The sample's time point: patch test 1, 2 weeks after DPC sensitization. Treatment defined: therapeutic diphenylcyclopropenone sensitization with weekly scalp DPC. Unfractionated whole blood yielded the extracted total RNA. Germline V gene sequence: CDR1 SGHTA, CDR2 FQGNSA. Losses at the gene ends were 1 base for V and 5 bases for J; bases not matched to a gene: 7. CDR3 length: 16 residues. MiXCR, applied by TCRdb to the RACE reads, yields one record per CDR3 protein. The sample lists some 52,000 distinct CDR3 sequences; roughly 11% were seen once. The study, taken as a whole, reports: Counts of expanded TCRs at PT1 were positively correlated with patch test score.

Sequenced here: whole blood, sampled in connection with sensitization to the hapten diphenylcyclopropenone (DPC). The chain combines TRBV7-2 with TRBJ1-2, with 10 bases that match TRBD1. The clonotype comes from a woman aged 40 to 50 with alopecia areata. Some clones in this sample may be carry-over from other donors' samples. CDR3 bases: TGTGCCAGCAGCTTAGGGGGACAGGGGACTACGTATGGCTACACCTTC. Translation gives CASSLGGQGTTYGYTF. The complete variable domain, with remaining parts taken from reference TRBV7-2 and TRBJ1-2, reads GAGVSQSPSNKVTEKGKDVELRCDPISGHTALYWYRQSLGQGLEFLIYFQGNSAPDKSGLPSDRFSAERTGGSVSTLTIQRTQQEDSAVYLCASSLGGQGTTYGYTFGSGTRLTVV.